The T cell receptor (beta chain) described here comes from a study of cytomegalovirus exposure and HLA in healthy donors. The study's findings and limits: Accurate HLA-A and HLA-B prediction from TCR beta sequences was reported for most subjects.

This clone has a single count. Its cognate antigen is unknown. The PCR was carried out with 60 Vbeta primers and 13 Jbeta primers. The method was immunoSEQ multiplex PCR; TCRdb's version includes in-frame clones alone and lacks a portion of them. The sample lists 95,000 to 150,000 clones, 80% occurring once. This CDR3 is 16 amino acids long. Trimming cost V 2 bases and J 6 bases, with 19 bases left between them. Germline CDR1 MNHEY, CDR2 SVGAGI. The receptor's source is a female donor in good health and CMV-seropositive. The chain links TRBV6-5 to TRBJ1-2; TRBD1 might be the D (6 bases). What was sequenced was PBMCs. The CDR3 DNA sequence: TGTGCCAGCAGTTACGCGGGTGGCAGGGGACTAAATGGCTACACCTTC. Its translation: CASSYAGGRGLNGYTF.